This TCR beta chain was found in a study of cytomegalovirus exposure and HLA in healthy donors. The study, taken as a whole, reports: Cytomegalovirus association was listed for 170 or so TCR beta chains. Near-uniform donor sequencing depth was presumed by presence/absence analyses. Earlier analysis yielded a pattern in which most TCR beta V segments were productive about 90% or about 30% of the time. TCR beta sequences numbering under 20,000 were associated with HLA alleles at 0.05 false discovery rate in a later analysis.

This PCR relied on a set of 60 Vbeta primers and 13 Jbeta primers. Profiled with immunoSEQ multiplex PCR; TCRdb holds only in-frame clones, not every one. The sample consists of more than 90,000 clones, roughly 79% of them appearing once. This CDR3 comprises 17 residues. CDR1 and CDR2 from the germline V gene are SGHAT and FQDESV (reference sequence). V gave up 4 bases and J gave up 7 bases; unmatched junction bases: 15. Comment on this clone: The antigen is unknown.

The sequenced material came from PBMCs. The receptor was isolated from a woman between 40 and 50 years old in good health and CMV-seronegative. This rearrangement joins TRBV11-1 to TRBJ2-7, with 11 nucleotides matching TRBD2. CDR3 in DNA: TGTGCCAGCAGCTACCAGGGACTAGCGGTTACTAACGGGGAGCAGTACTTC. Translation gives CASSYQGLAVTNGEQYF.